This T cell receptor (beta chain) was recovered during a study of T cell changes during pregnancy in multiple sclerosis (dated by TCRdb to between 2018 and 2021). Concerning the study at large: The study looked at changes in the T cell repertoire across pregnancy in women with multiple sclerosis.

The method behind the library was the immunoSEQ multiplex PCR assay. TCRdb took over this immuneACCESS table, retaining in-frame rearrangements with V and J assigned. Such tables are incomplete; in checked studies, under half of the missing clones stem from an unresolved V gene, and the remainder is unexplained. The sample table records approximately 44,000 clones; roughly 90% of these occur just once. Clones ranked in the top ten supply roughly 7.2% of the sample. About this clone: No cognate antigen has been identified for it. One junction end disagrees with the germline gene, perhaps due to a read error.

The sample was CD8+ T cells from peripheral blood mononuclear cells, taken in the third trimester of pregnancy. The TCR sequence derives from a female donor with multiple sclerosis, enrolled in a pregnancy study.

The DNA sequence reads TGCGCCAGCAGCTTAGGACTAGGTCCCTCCGACGAGCAGTACTTC. This is translated as CASSLGLGPSDEQYF. The chain employs TRBV5-1 and TRBJ2-7, with 7 bases aligning to TRBD2. Per the germline V gene, SGHRS is the CDR1 and YFSETQ is the CDR2. Counted from cysteine to phenylalanine, this CDR3 has 15 amino acids. Left in the record is the CDR3 DNA by itself, 45 bases read in frame from the first base.